A single sample gave rise to the 26 T cell receptor beta chains below, sequenced in a study of blood T cells in healthy people across ages. For the second PCR, which ran for about 7 to 11 cycles, a sample-barcoded 5' primer and a J-beta primer mix were used. One entry per CDR3 protein, called by TCRdb with MiXCR from the 5' RACE reads. The sample records about 830,000 distinct CDR3 sequences, roughly 60% being singletons. Source material: blood. Receptors originate from a man younger than 40 in good health.

V and J are TRBV7-9 and TRBJ2-6, with a weak D call TRBD2 (6 bases). The germline V and J ends were trimmed by 6 bases and 0 bases, with 6 bases remaining between them. The CDR3 contains 14 residues. Germline V gene data show CDR1 as SEHNR and CDR2 as FQNEAQ (reference sequence). CDR3 amino acids: CASRRGSGANVLTF. The CDR3 DNA is TGTGCCAGCAGGCGGGGCTCTGGGGCCAACGTCCTGACTTTC.

This chain links TRBV20-1 with TRBJ1-6; 7 positions agree with TRBD1. V shed 5 bases, J shed 7 bases, and the junction held 11 bases outside the gene matches. The length of the CDR3 is 15 residues. Germline-derived CDR1 and CDR2 are DFQATT and SNEGSKA (reference sequence). The CDR3 spells CSARLSGTENSPLHF. The CDR3 DNA follows: TGCAGTGCTCGACTTTCCGGGACAGAGAATTCACCCCTCCACTTT.

V is TRBV4-1 and J is TRBJ1-2; D gene ambiguous. CDR3 length: 12 amino acids. Germline CDR1 MGHRA, CDR2 YSYEKL. Trimming took off 1 base at V and 7 bases at J, with 7 bases between the two ends. The CDR3 DNA reads TGCGCCAGCAGCCAAGTATTGGGTGGCTACACCTTC. This codes for CASSQVLGGYTF.

As concerns this clonotype: One end of the junction does not line up with germline, which may come from a read error. V is TRBV7-2 and J is TRBJ1-5; no definite D call. CDR1 is SGHTA, CDR2 FQGNSA, per germline. The CDR3 is 15 amino acids. The CDR3 sequence: CAGSSNPYSNQPQHF. CDR3 DNA sequence: TGTGCCGGCAGCTCCAACCCTTATAGCAATCAGCCCCAGCATTTT.

The genes are TRBV5-1 and TRBJ2-3; D call uncertain. The V and J ends lost 4 bases and 6 bases respectively, with 12 bases between them. CDR3 length: 13 amino acids. Germline V lookup: CDR1 SGHRS, CDR2 YFSETQ. The CDR3 loop reads CASSPRDWDTQYF. In nucleotides, the CDR3 is TGCGCCAGCAGCCCCCGCGATTGGGATACGCAGTATTTT.

The CDR3 DNA reads TGTGCCAGCAGTCCCCAAACGCCTTCCTACGAGCAGTACTTC. The encoded protein is CASSPQTPSYEQYF. The chain links TRBV12-3 or TRBV12-4 to TRBJ2-7, with D hard to call. Between the trimmed V and J ends, which lost 5 bases and 1 base, there was a span of 12 bases. There are 14 residues in the CDR3.

This clonotype was seen a few times. This chain joins TRBV20-1 and TRBJ2-3, with 9 nucleotides matching TRBD2. V shed 5 bases, J shed 1 base, and the junction held 7 bases outside the gene matches. The germline CDR1 and CDR2 sequences are DFQATT and SNEGSKA (reference sequence). This CDR3 spans 15 amino acids. The CDR3 region has the DNA TGCAGTGCTTCAGTGAGACTAGCGGGCACAGATACGCAGTATTTT. It specifies CSASVRLAGTDTQYF.

This clonotype occurred a few times. This sequence joins TRBV10-3 and TRBJ2-1, with 13 bases that match TRBD2. CDR1 ENHRY and CDR2 SYGVKD come from the germline V gene. Unmatched junction bases numbered 5, after V lost 10 bases and J lost 8 bases. This CDR3 has 13 residues. The CDR3 sequence is CASGLAGEDEQFF. DNA of the CDR3: TGTGCCAGCGGACTAGCGGGAGAGGATGAGCAGTTCTTC.

The chain employs TRBV25-1 and TRBJ2-5, with D perhaps given as TRBD1 or TRBD2 (6 bases each). Per the germline V gene, CDR1 is MGHDK and CDR2 is SYGVNS. Trimming removed 3 bases from V and 11 bases from J, with 25 bases in between. The CDR3 spans 16 residues. CDR3 sequence reads: CASSDFRASGGYKQYF. Here the CDR3 DNA reads TGTGCCAGCAGTGACTTCCGTGCCTCCGGGGGCTACAAGCAGTACTTC.

The rearrangement uses TRBV9 and TRBJ2-1; no definite D call. Trimming stripped 0 bases from V and 10 bases from J, with 8 bases between. This CDR3 contains 12 residues. Germline V CDR1 and CDR2: SGDLS, YYNGEE. The CDR3 DNA is TGTGCCAGCAGCGTAGGTAGGGAAGAGCAGTTCTTC. The encoded protein is CASSVGREEQFF.

This chain joins TRBV5-1 and TRBJ2-1, with D maybe TRBD1 (7 bases). Looked up from germline, CDR1 is SGHRS and CDR2 is YFSETQ. Trimming pared 4 bases from V and 3 bases from J, leaving 11 bases between. The CDR3 is made up of 14 amino acids. Written as DNA, the CDR3 is TGCGCCAGCAGCAATCAGGGGGGCTACAATGAGCAGTTCTTC. Protein sequence: CASSNQGGYNEQFF. The full variable domain, in which reference TRBV5-1 and TRBJ2-1 provide the parts outside the CDR3, is KAGVTQTPRYLIKTRGQQVTLSCSPISGHRSVSWYQQTPGQGLQFLFEYFSETQRNKGNFPGRFSGRQFSNSRSEMNVSTLELGDSALYLCASSNQGGYNEQFFGPGTRLTVL.

The V gene is TRBV29-1, the J gene TRBJ2-5; possible D gene TRBD1, 5 bases. V was clipped by 3 bases and J by 3 bases, with 11 bases between them. CDR3 length equals 13 residues. The V gene's germline CDR1 is SQVTM and CDR2 ANQGSEA. This chain's CDR3 is CSVEDGQKETQYF. The DNA of the CDR3 is TGCAGCGTTGAGGACGGACAAAAAGAGACCCAGTACTTC.

The rearrangement uses TRBV6-6 and TRBJ2-3, with 9 bases matching TRBD2. The CDR3 contains 14 residues. The germline V gene has CDR1 MNHNY and CDR2 SVGAGI (reference sequence). Losses at the gene ends were 10 bases for V and 1 base for J; bases not matched to a gene: 6. This chain's CDR3 is CATTAGGRTDTQYF. The CDR3 nucleotides are TGTGCCACCACAGCGGGGGGACGCACAGATACGCAGTATTTT.

The sample holds a few counts of this clonotype. The chain recombines TRBV29-1 with TRBJ2-1; 12 bases are shared with TRBD1. The CDR3 sequence is 13 residues long. The J segment lost 9 bases and the V segment lost 3 bases, leaving 3 bases of the junction unmatched. Germline CDR1 SQVTM, CDR2 ANQGSEA. The CDR3 region is CSVDGTGGTEQFF. In nucleotides, the CDR3 is TGCAGCGTTGATGGGACAGGGGGCACTGAGCAGTTCTTC.

The V gene is TRBV4-3, the J gene TRBJ2-2; perhaps TRBD2 as D (7 bases). Germline CDR1 and CDR2: LGHNA and YSLEER. The CDR3 is made up of 19 amino acids. Trimming stripped 0 bases from V and 0 bases from J, with 17 bases between. CDR3 region: CASSQDRGGGDPNTGELFF. Written as DNA, the CDR3 is TGCGCCAGCAGCCAAGATAGGGGGGGAGGGGACCCGAACACCGGGGAGCTGTTTTTT.

This clonotype was observed a handful of times. The chain carries TRBV7-9 and TRBJ2-7, with 7 positions matching TRBD2. Germline CDR1 reads SEHNR; CDR2 reads FQNEAQ (reference sequence). The CDR3 extends over 15 amino acids. Trimming cost V 5 bases and J 1 base; bases outside gene matches: 8. The DNA for the CDR3 is TGTGCCAGCAGCCCTGGGGGGGAAGGGTCCTACGAGCAGTACTTC. Amino acids: CASSPGGEGSYEQYF.

The chain carries TRBV4-2 and TRBJ2-1; a possible D gene is TRBD2 (5 bases). The better agreement between TRBJ2-7 and the DNA end casts doubt on the J call. The CDR3 extends over 17 amino acids. Per the germline V gene, CDR1 is LGHNA and CDR2 is YNFKEQ. In DNA, the CDR3 is TGTGCCAGCAGCCAAAAGCTCCGGGATCAAACTAATTACGAGCAGTACTTC. Its protein product is CASSQKLRDQTNYEQYF.

The chain uses TRBV11-2 and TRBJ2-1; possibly TRBD1 for D (6 bases). Germline V gene sequence: CDR1 SGHAT, CDR2 FQNNGV. This CDR3 has 14 residues. Trimming stripped 3 bases from V and 7 bases from J, with 13 bases between. This CDR3 reads CASSFSAQGNEQFF. For the CDR3, the DNA is TGTGCCAGCAGCTTTTCTGCTCAGGGGAATGAGCAGTTCTTC. The full variable domain, rest sourced from reference TRBV11-2 and TRBJ2-1, is EAGVAQSPRYKIIEKRQSVAFWCNPISGHATLYWYQQILGQGPKLLIQFQNNGVVDDSQLPKDRFSAERLKGVDSTLKIQPAKLEDSAVYLCASSFSAQGNEQFFGPGTRLTVL.

This chain connects TRBV3-1 to TRBJ2-1, with TRBD2 matching over 10 bases. There are 16 residues in the CDR3. Germline CDR1 reads LGHDT; CDR2 reads YNNKEL (reference sequence). V was clipped by 4 bases and J by 4 bases; unmatched bases: 7. The CDR3 region is CASSRELAGNYNEQFF. Written as DNA, the CDR3 is TGTGCCAGCAGCCGCGAACTAGCGGGGAATTACAATGAGCAGTTCTTC.

This chain joins TRBV14 and TRBJ2-7, with TRBD2 matching 7 bases. The J call may be faulty, since TRBJ2-4 better matches the DNA end. Germline V gives CDR1 SGHDN, CDR2 FVKESK. The CDR3 loop spans 15 amino acids. This chain's CDR3 is CASSETSGGKDIQYF. CDR3 bases: TGTGCCAGCAGCGAAACCTCGGGGGGTAAGGACATTCAGTACTTC.

This chain connects TRBV20-1 to TRBJ1-2, with 7 positions matching TRBD1. This CDR3 contains 12 residues. Germline V CDR1 and CDR2: DFQATT, SNEGSKA (reference sequence). V lost 5 bases and J lost 8; bases outside the gene matches: 8. CDR3 amino acids: CSARTGVGGYTF. DNA of the CDR3: TGCAGTGCTCGGACAGGCGTAGGGGGCTACACCTTC.

This clonotype was recorded only once. J is TRBJ1-2 and V is TRBV3-1, with a weak D call TRBD1 (5 bases). V was cut by 0 bases and J by 0 bases, with 8 bases left in between. The CDR3 has 15 residues. Per the germline V gene, CDR1 is LGHDT and CDR2 is YNNKEL (reference sequence). Here the CDR3 DNA reads TGTGCCAGCAGCCAAGAGGGCAGGGCTAACTATGGCTACACCTTC. It yields the protein CASSQEGRANYGYTF.

This chain uses TRBV20-1 with TRBJ1-5; TRBD1 is a possible D gene (6 bases). V lost 6 bases and J lost 2, with 14 bases in between. The germline gives CDR1 DFQATT, CDR2 SNEGSKA (reference sequence). This CDR3 has 14 residues. CDR3 residues: CSAPPGEGNQPQHF. CDR3 DNA sequence: TGCAGTGCCCCCCCAGGGGAGGGCAATCAGCCCCAGCATTTT.

This clonotype showed up just once. This chain links TRBV6-6 with TRBJ2-1; 7 nucleotides line up with TRBD1. V lost 7 bases to trimming and J lost 7 bases; unmatched junction nucleotides: 7. There are 13 residues in the CDR3. Per germline, CDR1 MNHNY and CDR2 SVGAGI (reference sequence). Here the CDR3 reads CASTFDRVNEQFF. DNA for the CDR3: TGTGCCAGCACCTTCGACAGGGTTAATGAGCAGTTCTTC.

CDR3: CASSVQGPAQETQYF. The CDR3 DNA follows: TGCGCCAGCAGCGTGCAGGGGCCCGCTCAAGAGACCCAGTACTTC. The chain employs TRBV5-1 and TRBJ2-5; a possible D gene is TRBD1 (6 bases). This CDR3 comprises 15 residues. CDR1 and CDR2 (germline): SGHRS, YFSETQ. V gave up 4 bases and J gave up 2 bases, with 15 bases separating them.

The chain recombines TRBV7-9 with TRBJ2-3; the D is unclear. The ends were cut back, 1 base at V and 7 bases at J, with 6 bases in the middle. The CDR3 consists of 12 residues. In germline, CDR1 is SEHNR, CDR2 FQNEAQ (reference sequence). The CDR3 DNA reads TGTGCCAGCAGCTTAGGGCACTATACGCAGTATTTT. Protein: CASSLGHYTQYF.